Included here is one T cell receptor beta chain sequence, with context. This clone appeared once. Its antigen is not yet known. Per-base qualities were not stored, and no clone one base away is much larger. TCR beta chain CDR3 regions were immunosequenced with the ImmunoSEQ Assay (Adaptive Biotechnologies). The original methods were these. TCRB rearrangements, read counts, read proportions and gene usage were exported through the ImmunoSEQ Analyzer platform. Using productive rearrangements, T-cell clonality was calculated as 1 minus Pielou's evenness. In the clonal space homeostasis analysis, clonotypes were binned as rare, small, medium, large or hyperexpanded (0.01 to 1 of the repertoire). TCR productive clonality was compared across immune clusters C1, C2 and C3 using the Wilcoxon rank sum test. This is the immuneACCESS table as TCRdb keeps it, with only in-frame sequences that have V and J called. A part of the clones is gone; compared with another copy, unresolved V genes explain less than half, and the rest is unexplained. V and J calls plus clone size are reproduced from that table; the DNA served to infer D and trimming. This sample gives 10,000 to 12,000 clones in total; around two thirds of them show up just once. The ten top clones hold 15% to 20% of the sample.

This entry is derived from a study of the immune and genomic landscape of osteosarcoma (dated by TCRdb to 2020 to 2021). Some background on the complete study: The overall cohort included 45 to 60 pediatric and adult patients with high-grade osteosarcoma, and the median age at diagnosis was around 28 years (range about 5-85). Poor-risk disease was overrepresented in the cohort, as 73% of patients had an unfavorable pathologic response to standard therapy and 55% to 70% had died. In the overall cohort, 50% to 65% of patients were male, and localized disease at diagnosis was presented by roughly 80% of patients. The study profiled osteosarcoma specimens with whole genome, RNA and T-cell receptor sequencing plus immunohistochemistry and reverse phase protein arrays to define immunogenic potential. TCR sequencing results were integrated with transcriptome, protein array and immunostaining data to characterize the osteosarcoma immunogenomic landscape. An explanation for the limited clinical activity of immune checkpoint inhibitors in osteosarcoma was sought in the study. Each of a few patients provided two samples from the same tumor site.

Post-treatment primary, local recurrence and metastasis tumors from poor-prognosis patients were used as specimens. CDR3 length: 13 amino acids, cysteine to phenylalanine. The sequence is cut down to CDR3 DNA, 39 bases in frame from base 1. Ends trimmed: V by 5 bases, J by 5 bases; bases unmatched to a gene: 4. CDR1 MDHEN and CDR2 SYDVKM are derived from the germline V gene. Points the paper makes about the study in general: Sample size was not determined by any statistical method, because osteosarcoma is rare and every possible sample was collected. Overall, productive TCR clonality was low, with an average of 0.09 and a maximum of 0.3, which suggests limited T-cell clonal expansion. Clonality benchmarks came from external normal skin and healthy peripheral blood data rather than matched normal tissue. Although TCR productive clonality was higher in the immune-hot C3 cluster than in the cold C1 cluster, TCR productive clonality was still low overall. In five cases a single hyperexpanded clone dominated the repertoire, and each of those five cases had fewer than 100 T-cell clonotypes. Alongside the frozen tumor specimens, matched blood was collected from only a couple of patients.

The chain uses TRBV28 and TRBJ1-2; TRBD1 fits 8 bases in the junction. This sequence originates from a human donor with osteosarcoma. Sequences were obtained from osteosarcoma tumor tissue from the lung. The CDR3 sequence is CASSRYRGYGYTF. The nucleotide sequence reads TGTGCCAGCAGTCGGTACAGGGGGTATGGCTACACCTTC.